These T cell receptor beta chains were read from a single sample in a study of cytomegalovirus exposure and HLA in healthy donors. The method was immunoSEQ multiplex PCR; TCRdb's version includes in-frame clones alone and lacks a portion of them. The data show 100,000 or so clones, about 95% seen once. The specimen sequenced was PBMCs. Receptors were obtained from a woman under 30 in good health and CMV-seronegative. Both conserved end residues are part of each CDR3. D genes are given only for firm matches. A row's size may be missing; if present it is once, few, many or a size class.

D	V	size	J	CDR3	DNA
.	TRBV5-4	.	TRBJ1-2	CASSSPVGGTVGYTF	TGTGCCAGCAGCTCCCCAGTAGGGGGTACCGTAGGCTACACCTTC
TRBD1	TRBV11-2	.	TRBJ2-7	CASSLSPTGETSYEQYF	TGTGCCAGCAGCTTATCTCCCACAGGGGAAACCTCCTACGAGCAGTACTTC
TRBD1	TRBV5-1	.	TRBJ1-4	CASSSIGTEGEKLFF	TGCGCCAGCAGCTCGATAGGGACAGAGGGGGAAAAACTGTTTTTT
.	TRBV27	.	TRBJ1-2	CASRPTENYGYTF	TGTGCCAGCAGGCCTACCGAGAACTATGGCTACACCTTC
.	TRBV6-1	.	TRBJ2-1	CASSERVGRREWQFF	TGTGCCAGCAGTGAAAGGGTGGGCCGGAGGGAGTGGCAGTTCTTC
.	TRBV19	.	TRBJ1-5	CASSIAAGRILGNSNQPQHF	TGTGCCAGTAGTATTGCAGCGGGAAGGATTTTGGGAAATAGCAATCAGCCCCAGCATTTT
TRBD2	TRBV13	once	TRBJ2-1	CASSLEGGGAGEQFF	TGTGCCAGCAGCTTAGAAGGCGGGGGGGCTGGGGAGCAGTTCTTC
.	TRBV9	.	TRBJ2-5	CASSSSSAETQYF	TGTGCCAGCAGCTCAAGTAGCGCGGAGACCCAGTACTTC
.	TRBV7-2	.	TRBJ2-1	CASSARVYEQFF	TGTGCCAGCAGTGCTAGAGTTTACGAGCAGTTCTTC
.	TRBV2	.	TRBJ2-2	CASSELGRSGTGELFF	TGTGCCAGCAGTGAATTAGGGAGAAGCGGCACCGGGGAGCTGTTTTTT
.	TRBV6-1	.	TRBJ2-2	CASSPSTPGELFF	TGTGCCAGCAGCCCCTCAACACCCGGGGAGCTGTTTTTT
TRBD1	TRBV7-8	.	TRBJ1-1	CASSSRGPEAFF	TGTGCCAGCAGTTCCAGGGGGCCTGAAGCTTTCTTT
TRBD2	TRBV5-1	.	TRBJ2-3	CASRTSGTADTQYF	TGCGCCAGCCGTACTAGCGGGACAGCAGATACGCAGTATTTT
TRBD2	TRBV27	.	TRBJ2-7	CASSFGGGAREQYF	TGTGCCAGCAGTTTCGGCGGGGGGGCTAGAGAGCAGTACTTC
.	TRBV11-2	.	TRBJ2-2	CASSLALRPNTGELFF	TGTGCCAGCAGCTTAGCACTAAGGCCGAACACCGGGGAGCTGTTTTTT
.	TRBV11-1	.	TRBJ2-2	CASTSRGSNTGELFF	TGTGCCAGCACCTCTCGCGGTTCGAACACCGGGGAGCTGTTTTTT
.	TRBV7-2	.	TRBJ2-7	CASSEQRDEQYF	TGTGCCAGCAGCGAGCAGCGGGACGAGCAGTACTTC
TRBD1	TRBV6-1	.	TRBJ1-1	CASQGQGVNTEAFF	TGTGCCAGCCAAGGACAGGGTGTGAACACTGAAGCTTTCTTT
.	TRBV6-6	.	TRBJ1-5	CASRETGPSNQPQHF	TGTGCCAGCAGAGAGACAGGACCTAGCAATCAGCCCCAGCATTTT
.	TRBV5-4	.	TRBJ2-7	CASSLQGSYEQYF	TGTGCCAGCAGCTTGCAGGGCAGCTACGAGCAGTACTTC
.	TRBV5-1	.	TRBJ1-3	CASSLTGENINSGNTIYF	TGCGCCAGCAGCTTAACGGGGGAGAACATCAACTCTGGAAACACCATATATTTT
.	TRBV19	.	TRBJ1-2	CASTLTGGPGGYTF	TGTGCCAGTACCCTTACGGGGGGGCCCGGGGGCTACACCTTC
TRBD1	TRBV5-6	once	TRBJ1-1	CASSLGPPDRAMNTEAFF	TGTGCCAGCAGCTTGGGCCCACCGGACAGGGCGATGAACACTGAAGCTTTCTTT
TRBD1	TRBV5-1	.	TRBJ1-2	CASSYQPTGGGYGYTF	TGCGCCAGCAGCTACCAACCTACAGGGGGCGGGTATGGCTACACCTTC
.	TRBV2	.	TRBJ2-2	CASSGGGTLYTGELFF	TGTGCCAGCAGTGGCGGAGGCACCTTGTACACCGGGGAGCTGTTTTTT
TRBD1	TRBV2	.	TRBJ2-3	CALRDRGLTDTQYF	TGTGCCTTACGGGACAGGGGGCTAACAGATACGCAGTATTTT
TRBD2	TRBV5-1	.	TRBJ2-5	CASSPGLAGAVQTQYF	TGCGCCAGCAGCCCGGGACTAGCGGGGGCGGTGCAGACCCAGTACTTC
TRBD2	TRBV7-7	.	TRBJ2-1	CASSTGTSGSYNEQFF	TGTGCTAGCAGCACTGGGACTAGCGGCTCCTACAATGAGCAGTTCTTC
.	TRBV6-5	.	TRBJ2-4	CASSLGGRSGQYF	TGTGCCAGCAGCCTAGGAGGGAGGTCCGGACAGTACTTC
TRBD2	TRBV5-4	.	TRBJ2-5	CASSPGRGAETQYF	TGTGCCAGCAGCCCGGGGAGGGGCGCAGAGACCCAGTACTTC
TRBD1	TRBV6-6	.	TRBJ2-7	CASSYFDRAPPHEQYF	TGTGCCAGCAGTTATTTTGACAGGGCCCCTCCCCACGAGCAGTACTTC
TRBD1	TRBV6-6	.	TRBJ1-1	CASSATGPNTEAFF	TGTGCCAGCAGCGCGACAGGGCCGAACACTGAAGCTTTCTTT
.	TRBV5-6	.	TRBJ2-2	CASSLEAARDTGELFF	TGTGCCAGCAGCTTGGAGGCCGCCCGGGACACCGGGGAGCTGTTTTTT
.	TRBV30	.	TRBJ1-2	CAWMETGYGYTF	TGTGCCTGGATGGAGACAGGATATGGCTACACCTTC
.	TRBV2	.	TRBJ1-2	CASSVGSYGYTF	TGTGCCAGCAGCGTCGGGTCCTATGGCTACACCTTC
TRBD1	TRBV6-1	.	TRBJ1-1	CASIIRGTEAFF	TGTGCCAGCATCATCAGGGGGACTGAAGCTTTCTTT